One and the same sample provided the 27 T cell receptor beta chains below, sequenced in a study of T cell changes during pregnancy in multiple sclerosis. Here immunoSEQ multiplex PCR was the method, and the copy in TCRdb shows in-frame clones only, minus some. The sample lists 56,000 or so clones, 70% to 90% occurring once. Sequenced material: CD4+ T cells from peripheral blood mononuclear cells, taken in the third trimester of pregnancy. The receptors stem from a female donor with multiple sclerosis, enrolled in a pregnancy study.

The J gene is TRBJ2-1, the V gene TRBV7-9, with 8 positions matching TRBD2. The CDR3 length is 15 residues. V lost 4 bases and J lost 8; bases outside the gene matches: 10. CDR1 is SEHNR and CDR2 is FQNEAQ in the germline V gene (reference sequence). The DNA for the CDR3 is TGTGCCAGCAGCTCGATCGGGGGGGTGGGACATGAGCAGTTCTTC. Translated, it gives CASSSIGGVGHEQFF.

This sequence joins TRBV4-1 and TRBJ2-1, with 13 nucleotides matching TRBD2. Germline V lookup: CDR1 MGHRA, CDR2 YSYEKL. The J segment lost 7 bases and the V segment lost 0 bases, leaving 15 bases of the junction unmatched. This CDR3 has 20 residues. CDR3 sequence reads: CASSQDPITSGRERGNEQFF. In nucleotides, the CDR3 is TGCGCCAGCAGCCAAGATCCCATTACTAGCGGGAGGGAAAGGGGGAATGAGCAGTTCTTC.

The chain recombines TRBV9 with TRBJ1-2; TRBD1 aligns across 7 bases. Trimming at V came to 2 bases and at J to 2 bases, leaving 0 bases not matched to a gene. CDR1 is SGDLS, CDR2 YYNGEE, per germline. This CDR3 comprises 13 residues. The CDR3 sequence: CASSVTGNYGYTF. CDR3 nucleotide sequence: TGTGCCAGCAGCGTGACAGGGAACTATGGCTACACCTTC.

The V and J genes are TRBV10-2 and TRBJ2-6, with 7 bases matching TRBD1. The CDR3 runs to 18 residues. In germline, CDR1 is WSHSY, CDR2 SAAADI. The J segment lost 1 base and the V segment lost 5 bases, leaving 11 bases of the junction unmatched. Here the CDR3 DNA reads TGCGCCAGCAGTCCCAAAACCTCCAGGGGGTCTGGGGCCAACGTCCTGACTTTC. Translation: CASSPKTSRGSGANVLTF.

V is TRBV19 and J is TRBJ1-1; D uncertain. Trimming shortened V by 6 bases and J by 4 bases, and 15 bases separated the two germline ends. The V gene's germline CDR1 is LNHDA and CDR2 SQIVND (reference sequence). The CDR3 is 14 residues long. The CDR3 here is CASSNRGSGTEAFF. CDR3 DNA sequence: TGTGCCAGTAGCAACCGAGGAAGTGGCACTGAAGCTTTCTTT.

The J gene is TRBJ2-1, the V gene TRBV5-5; no clear D gene. V gave up 0 bases and J gave up 7 bases, with 5 bases separating them. Germline CDR1 reads SGHKS; CDR2 reads YYEKEE (reference sequence). This CDR3 comprises 12 residues. This chain's CDR3 is CASSLVLNEQFF. The CDR3 coding sequence is TGTGCCAGCAGCTTGGTACTAAATGAGCAGTTCTTC.

V usage is TRBV30 and J usage is TRBJ1-1; D remains unclear. The germline CDR1 and CDR2 sequences are GTSNPN and SVGIG (reference sequence). CDR3 length equals 13 residues. V lost 3 bases and J lost 2, with 10 bases in between. The DNA for the CDR3 is TGTGCCTGGAGGTCCCCAGGAAACACTGAAGCTTTCTTT. Protein sequence: CAWRSPGNTEAFF.

The CDR3 coding sequence is TGTGCCAGCAGCCCAGGGGTTGGGGACTATGGCTACACCTTC. As protein: CASSPGVGDYGYTF. The chain carries TRBV7-3 and TRBJ1-2; a possible D gene is TRBD1 (6 bases). V lost 5 bases, J lost 3 bases, and 13 bases lay in between. CDR3 length: 14 amino acids. Germline V lookup: CDR1 SGHTA, CDR2 FQGTGA.

This chain joins TRBV5-1 and TRBJ2-5; D remains unclear. The V end lost 2 bases, the J end lost 5 bases, and 4 bases lay between the germline ends. CDR1 is SGHRS and CDR2 is YFSETQ in the germline V gene. The CDR3 runs 11 residues. The CDR3 protein is CASSLEETQYF. CDR3 nucleotide sequence: TGCGCCAGCAGCTTAGAGGAGACCCAGTACTTC.

The rearrangement links TRBV5-6 to TRBJ2-7; a weak D match, TRBD1 (5 bases). Trimming left V 4 bases short and J 0 bases short, with 14 bases between. The germline gives CDR1 SGHDT, CDR2 YYEEEE. The CDR3 covers 15 residues. In DNA, the CDR3 is TGTGCCAGCAGCCCTCCTCAGGGAATCTCCTACGAGCAGTACTTC. It translates to CASSPPQGISYEQYF. The full variable domain, in which reference TRBV5-6 and TRBJ2-7 provide the parts outside the CDR3, is DAGVTQSPTHLIKTRGQQVTLRCSPKSGHDTVSWYQQALGQGPQFIFQYYEEEERQRGNFPDRFSGHQFPNYSSELNVNALLLGDSALYLCASSPPQGISYEQYFGPGTRLTVT.

This clone was recorded only once. The rearrangement joins TRBV9 to TRBJ2-1; D is possibly TRBD1 (6 bases). Trimming removed 4 bases at V and 8 bases at J, with 16 bases between. The CDR3 runs 14 residues. Per germline, CDR1 SGDLS and CDR2 YYNGEE. The DNA of the CDR3 is TGTGCCAGCAGCTCCTTGACAGGAACGTATGAGCAGTTCTTC. Amino acid sequence: CASSSLTGTYEQFF.

The gene calls are TRBV5-1 and TRBJ2-7, with 7 bases lining up with TRBD1. CDR1 and CDR2 (germline): SGHRS, YFSETQ. Losses at the gene ends were 0 bases for V and 3 bases for J; bases not matched to a gene: 12. The CDR3 runs to 17 residues. CDR3 DNA sequence: TGCGCCAGCAGCTTGGCCCTGGGGGACAGCAAGAACTACGAGCAGTACTTC. Translated, it gives CASSLALGDSKNYEQYF.

The chain employs TRBV19 and TRBJ2-7, with 7 bases that match TRBD1. The CDR3 length is 17 residues. Germline V lookup: CDR1 LNHDA, CDR2 SQIVND (reference sequence). The ends lost 6 bases at V and 5 bases at J; junction bases unmatched: 19. The CDR3 here is CASSPTGTNSVRNEQYF. CDR3 sequence (DNA): TGTGCCAGTAGCCCGACAGGGACCAATAGCGTACGAAACGAGCAGTACTTC.

This clone came up a few times. This chain uses TRBV11-3 with TRBJ1-1; 7 positions match TRBD1. The CDR3 has 15 residues. Germline V gene sequence: CDR1 SGHNT, CDR2 YENEEA. V shed 1 base, J shed 1 base, and the junction held 3 bases outside the gene matches. DNA for the CDR3: TGTGCCAGCAGCTTAGTAAGGGACAGGAACACTGAAGCTTTCTTT. Translation gives CASSLVRDRNTEAFF.

The chain links TRBV6-1 to TRBJ1-2; D not resolved. Germline V gene lookup returns CDR1 MNHNS and CDR2 SASEGT. The CDR3 spans 11 residues. The V end was cut by 6 bases, the J end by 7 bases, with 9 bases between. The DNA for the CDR3 is TGTGCCAGCAGAACCCGGAGTGGCTACACCTTC. Translated: CASRTRSGYTF.

This chain connects TRBV7-8 to TRBJ2-2; TRBD2 agrees at 10 bases. The ends lost 5 bases at V and 3 bases at J; junction bases unmatched: 15. The length of the CDR3 is 19 residues. In germline, CDR1 is SGHVS, CDR2 FQNEAQ. CDR3: CASSPPLRLAGGYTGELFF. The CDR3 nucleotides are TGTGCCAGCAGCCCCCCTTTAAGACTAGCGGGCGGATACACCGGGGAGCTGTTTTTT.

V and J are TRBV7-9 and TRBJ2-1, with 7 nucleotides matching TRBD1. The V segment lost 2 bases and the J segment 9 bases; nucleotides outside the gene matches: 7. Germline values: CDR1 SEHNR, CDR2 FQNEAQ (reference sequence). CDR3 length: 14 amino acids. CDR3 coding DNA: TGTGCCAGCAGCTTAAGACAGGGAAGGGTTGAGCAGTTCTTC. This gives the protein CASSLRQGRVEQFF. Drawing the rest from reference TRBV7-9 and TRBJ2-1, the complete variable domain is DTGVSQNPRHKITKRGQNVTFRCDPISEHNRLYWYRQTLGQGPEFLTYFQNEAQLEKSRLLSDRFSAERPKGSFSTLEIQRTEQGDSAMYLCASSLRQGRVEQFFGPGTRLTVL.

V usage is TRBV5-6 and J usage is TRBJ1-1, with 8 bases that match TRBD1. J was trimmed by 7 bases and V by 4 bases; bases with no gene match: 6. This CDR3 is 13 amino acids long. Germline values: CDR1 SGHDT, CDR2 YYEEEE. The CDR3 reads CASSRGQGDEAFF. The CDR3, as DNA: TGTGCCAGCAGCCGCGGACAGGGTGATGAAGCTTTCTTT.

The chain combines TRBV18 with TRBJ2-2; 8 nucleotides line up with TRBD1. With 6 bases clipped from V and 5 bases from J, the junction kept 11 bases outside the gene matches. Germline lookup yields CDR1 KGHSH and CDR2 LQKENI. This CDR3 contains 16 residues. The CDR3 region has the DNA TGTGCCAGCTCCTCGCCGACAGGGGCGGATACCGGGGAGCTGTTTTTT. Translation gives CASSSPTGADTGELFF.

The chain uses TRBV4-3 and TRBJ2-5, with D perhaps matching TRBD2 (6 bases). There are 15 residues in the CDR3. Germline V gene lookup returns CDR1 LGHNA and CDR2 YSLEER. The V gene lost 0 bases and the J gene lost 4 bases, with 12 bases spanning the gap. This CDR3 reads CASSQDRGGVETQYF. The DNA for the CDR3 is TGCGCCAGCAGCCAAGATCGCGGAGGGGTAGAGACCCAGTACTTC.

The chain carries TRBV5-4 and TRBJ1-2; possible D gene TRBD1, 6 bases. The CDR3 loop spans 14 amino acids. Germline assignment: CDR1 SGHNT and CDR2 YYREEE (reference sequence). Trimming removed 1 base from V and 8 bases from J, with 15 bases in between. CDR3 DNA: TGTGCCAGCAGCTTGTTCCGGGGGGCGGGAGGCTACACCTTC. This codes for CASSLFRGAGGYTF.

The rearrangement uses TRBV5-1 and TRBJ1-4, with a possible D match to TRBD1 (6 bases). The germline gives CDR1 SGHRS, CDR2 YFSETQ. The CDR3 is 16 amino acids. V was trimmed by 1 base and J by 3 bases, leaving 13 bases between them. CDR3 sequence: CASSLFSGAPNEKLFF. The CDR3 region has the DNA TGCGCCAGCAGCTTGTTCTCAGGGGCCCCTAATGAAAAACTGTTTTTT.

The CDR3, as DNA: TGTGCCAGCAGCCGACGACCCGAGGGTACTGAAGCTTTCTTT. It specifies CASSRRPEGTEAFF. V and J are TRBV14 and TRBJ1-1, with D uncertain. With 4 bases removed from V and 5 bases from J, the gap between germline ends came to 14 bases. The CDR3 runs to 14 residues. Germline V gene data show CDR1 as SGHDN and CDR2 as FVKESK.

The J gene is TRBJ2-2, the V gene TRBV29-1; D perhaps matches TRBD1 (7 bases). Germline CDR1 and CDR2: SQVTM and ANQGSEA. The V end lost 6 bases, the J end lost 6 bases, and 11 bases lay between the germline ends. The CDR3 loop spans 12 amino acids. CDR3 in DNA: TGCAGCGTGGGACAGCGGGCCGGGGAGCTGTTTTTT. Amino acids: CSVGQRAGELFF.

This chain links TRBV7-8 with TRBJ2-5, with 10 positions matching TRBD2. J lost 1 base, V lost 5 bases, and 4 bases had no gene match. The CDR3 contains 15 residues. The V gene's germline CDR1 is SGHVS and CDR2 FQNEAQ. The chain's CDR3 is CASSPSSGGQETQYF. The CDR3 DNA is TGTGCCAGCAGCCCTTCTAGCGGGGGCCAAGAGACCCAGTACTTC.

This chain joins TRBV5-6 and TRBJ1-2; 7 nucleotides line up with TRBD1. V lost 2 bases to trimming and J lost 4 bases; unmatched junction nucleotides: 8. Germline V gives CDR1 SGHDT, CDR2 YYEEEE. This CDR3 has 15 residues. CDR3 loop: CASSFYDRDGYGYTF. The CDR3 DNA is TGTGCCAGCAGCTTCTACGACAGGGACGGCTATGGCTACACCTTC.

The rearrangement links TRBV27 to TRBJ1-2, with 9 bases fitting TRBD1. Germline CDR1 reads MNHEY; CDR2 reads SMNVEV (reference sequence). The V segment lost 5 bases and the J segment 3 bases; nucleotides outside the gene matches: 10. This CDR3 region has 16 residues. The CDR3 DNA follows: TGTGCCAGCAGTCGGGACAGGGAAGGGTCATACTATGGCTACACCTTC. This codes for CASSRDREGSYYGYTF.